This T cell receptor beta chain comes out of a study of cytomegalovirus exposure and HLA in healthy donors. Use of 60 Vbeta and 13 Jbeta primers characterized the PCR. Assay used: immunoSEQ multiplex PCR; TCRdb lists only in-frame clones, some missing. The repertoire holds 150,000 or so clones, with more than 75% as singletons. The CDR3 runs to 15 residues. The germline V gene has CDR1 SGHTA and CDR2 FQGNSA. V was cut by 5 bases and J by 7 bases, with 15 bases left in between. The sample taken for sequencing was PBMCs. The source of this sequence is a man younger than 45 in good health and CMV-seropositive. The V call is TRBV7-2, the J call TRBJ1-6, with D unclear. The CDR3 is CASSAGSTLNSPLHF. In DNA, the CDR3 is TGTGCCAGCAGCGCCGGGTCTACCTTAAATTCACCCCTCCACTTT.